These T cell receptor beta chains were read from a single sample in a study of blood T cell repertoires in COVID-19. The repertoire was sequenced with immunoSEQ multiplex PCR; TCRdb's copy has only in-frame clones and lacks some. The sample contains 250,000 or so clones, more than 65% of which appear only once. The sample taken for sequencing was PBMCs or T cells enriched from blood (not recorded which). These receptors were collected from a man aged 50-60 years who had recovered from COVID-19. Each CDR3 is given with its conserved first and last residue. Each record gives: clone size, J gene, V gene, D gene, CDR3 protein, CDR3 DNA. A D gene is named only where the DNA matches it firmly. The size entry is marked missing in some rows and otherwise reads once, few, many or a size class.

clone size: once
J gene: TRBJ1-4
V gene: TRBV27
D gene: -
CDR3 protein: CATSGGRWEKLFF
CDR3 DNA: TGTGCCACCTCGGGTGGGAGATGGGAAAAACTGTTTTTT

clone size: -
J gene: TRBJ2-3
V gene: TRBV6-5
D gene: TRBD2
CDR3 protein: CASSYSSAGGWDTQYF
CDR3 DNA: TGTGCCAGCAGTTACTCGTCAGCGGGGGGGTGGGATACGCAGTATTTT

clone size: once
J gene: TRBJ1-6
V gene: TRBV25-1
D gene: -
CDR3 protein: CASSPVNNSPLHF
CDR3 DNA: TGTGCCAGCAGTCCAGTAAATAATTCACCCCTCCACTTT

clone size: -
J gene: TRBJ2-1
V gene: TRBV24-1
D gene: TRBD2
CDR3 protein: CATSDRSGGFNEQFF
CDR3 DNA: TGTGCCACCAGTGATCGTAGCGGGGGTTTCAATGAGCAGTTCTTC

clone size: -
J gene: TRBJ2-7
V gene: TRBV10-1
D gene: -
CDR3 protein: CASSQGYEQYF
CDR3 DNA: TGCGCCAGCAGCCAGGGCTACGAGCAGTACTTC

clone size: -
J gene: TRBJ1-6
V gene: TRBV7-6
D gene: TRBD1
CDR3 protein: CASSPNRGSDNSPLHF
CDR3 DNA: TGTGCCAGCAGCCCAAACAGGGGTTCCGATAATTCACCCCTCCACTTT

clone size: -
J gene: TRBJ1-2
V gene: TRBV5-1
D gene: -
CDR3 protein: CASSSFRGGNYGYTF
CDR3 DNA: TGCGCCAGCAGCTCCTTCAGGGGCGGCAACTATGGCTACACCTTC

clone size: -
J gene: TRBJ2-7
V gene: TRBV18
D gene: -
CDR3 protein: CASSPGGSSYEQYF
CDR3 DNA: TGTGCCAGCTCACCGGGGGGAAGCTCCTACGAGCAGTACTTC

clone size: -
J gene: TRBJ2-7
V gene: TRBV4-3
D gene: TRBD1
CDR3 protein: CASSPRQGAYEQYF
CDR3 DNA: TGCGCCAGCAGCCCAAGACAGGGGGCGTACGAGCAGTACTTC

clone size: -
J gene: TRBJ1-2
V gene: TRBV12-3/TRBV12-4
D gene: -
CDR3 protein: CASTQGGYTF
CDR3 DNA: TGTGCCAGCACCCAGGGCGGCTACACCTTC

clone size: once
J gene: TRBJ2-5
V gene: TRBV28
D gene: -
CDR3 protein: CASRGALETQYF
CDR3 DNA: TGTGCCAGCAGGGGGGCCCTTGAGACCCAGTACTTC

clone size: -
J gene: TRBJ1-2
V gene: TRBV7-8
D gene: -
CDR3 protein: CATLGGHGYTF
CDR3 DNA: TGTGCCACCCTGGGGGGTCACGGCTACACCTTC

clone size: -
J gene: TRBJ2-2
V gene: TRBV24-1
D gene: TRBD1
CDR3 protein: CATSDPGTGNTGELFF
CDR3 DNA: TGTGCCACCAGTGATCCCGGGACAGGGAACACCGGGGAGCTGTTTTTT

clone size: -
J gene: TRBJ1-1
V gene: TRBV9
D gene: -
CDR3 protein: CASSRRALNTEAFF
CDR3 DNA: TGTGCCAGCAGCAGGAGGGCCTTGAACACTGAAGCTTTCTTT

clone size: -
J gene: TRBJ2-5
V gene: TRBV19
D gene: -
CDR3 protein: CASNLRGETQYF
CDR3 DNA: TGTGCCAGTAACCTCAGGGGAGAGACCCAGTACTTC

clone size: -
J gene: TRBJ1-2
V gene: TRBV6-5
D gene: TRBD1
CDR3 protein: CASSTGVGYTF
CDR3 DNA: TGTGCCAGCAGCACAGGGGTCGGCTACACCTTC

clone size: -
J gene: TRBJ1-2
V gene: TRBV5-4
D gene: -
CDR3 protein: CASSARDTAYGYTF
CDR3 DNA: TGTGCCAGCAGCGCCCGGGACACGGCCTATGGCTACACCTTC

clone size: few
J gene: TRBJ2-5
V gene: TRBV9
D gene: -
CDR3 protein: CASSVEGQGKGTQYF
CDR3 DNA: TGTGCCAGCAGCGTAGAGGGACAAGGGAAGGGGACCCAGTACTTC

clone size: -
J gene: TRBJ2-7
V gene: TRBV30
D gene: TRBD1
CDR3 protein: CAWSWTGLSYEQYF
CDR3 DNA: TGTGCCTGGAGTTGGACAGGGCTTTCCTACGAGCAGTACTTC

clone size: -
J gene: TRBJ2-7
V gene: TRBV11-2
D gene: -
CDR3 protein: CASSLAMSVLYF
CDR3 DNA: TGTGCCAGCAGCTTAGCTATGTCCGTCCTGTACTTC

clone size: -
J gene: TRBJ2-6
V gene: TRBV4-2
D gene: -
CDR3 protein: CASSQGRGSGANVLTF
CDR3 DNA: TGTGCCAGCAGCCAAGGCAGGGGCTCTGGGGCCAACGTCCTGACTTTC

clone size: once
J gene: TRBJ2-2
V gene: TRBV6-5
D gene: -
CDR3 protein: CATQVVGELFF
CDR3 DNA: TGTGCCACCCAGGTGGTCGGGGAGCTGTTTTTT

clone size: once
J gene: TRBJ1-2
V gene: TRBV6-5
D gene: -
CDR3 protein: CASSERRPGDYGYTF
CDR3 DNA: TGTGCCAGCAGCGAGCGACGTCCCGGCGACTATGGCTACACCTTC

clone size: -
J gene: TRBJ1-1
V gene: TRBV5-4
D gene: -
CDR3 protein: CASSLGGVVNTEAFF
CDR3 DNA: TGTGCCAGCAGCTTGGGGGGGGTAGTGAACACTGAAGCTTTCTTT

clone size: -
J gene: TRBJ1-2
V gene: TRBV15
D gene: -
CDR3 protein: CATSRERAPGGYTF
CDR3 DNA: TGTGCCACCAGCAGAGAGCGGGCTCCAGGCGGCTACACCTTC

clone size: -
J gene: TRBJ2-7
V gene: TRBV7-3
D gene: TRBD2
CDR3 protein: CASSPGLAGYYEQYF
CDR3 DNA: TGTGCCAGCAGCCCCGGACTAGCGGGTTACTACGAGCAGTACTTC

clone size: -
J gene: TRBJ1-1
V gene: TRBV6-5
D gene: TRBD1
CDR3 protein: CASSYEPGQGKAFF
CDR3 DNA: TGTGCCAGCAGTTACGAACCGGGACAGGGGAAGGCTTTCTTT

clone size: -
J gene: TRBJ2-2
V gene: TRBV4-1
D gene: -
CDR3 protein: CASSQDPGDTGELFF
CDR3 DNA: TGCGCCAGCAGCCAAGATCCAGGGGACACCGGGGAGCTGTTTTTT

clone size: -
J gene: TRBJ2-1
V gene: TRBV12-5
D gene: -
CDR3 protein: CASARLKPNNEQFF
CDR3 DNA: TGTGCTAGTGCCCGACTCAAACCCAACAATGAGCAGTTCTTC

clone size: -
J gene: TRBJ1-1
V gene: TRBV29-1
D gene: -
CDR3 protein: CSGTRAEAFF
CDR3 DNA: TGCAGCGGTACCCGGGCTGAAGCTTTCTTT

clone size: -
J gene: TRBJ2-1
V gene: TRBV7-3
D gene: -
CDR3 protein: CASSWGSVNEQFF
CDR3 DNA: TGTGCCAGCAGCTGGGGTAGCGTCAATGAGCAGTTCTTC

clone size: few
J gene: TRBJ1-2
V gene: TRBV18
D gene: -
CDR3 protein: CASSPPAGVNGYTF
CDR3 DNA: TGTGCCAGCTCACCCCCGGCAGGGGTGAATGGCTACACCTTC

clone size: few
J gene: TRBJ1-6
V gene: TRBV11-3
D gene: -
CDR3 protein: CASSLASGVDSPLHF
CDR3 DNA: TGTGCCAGCAGCTTAGCTTCAGGGGTGGATTCACCCCTCCACTTT

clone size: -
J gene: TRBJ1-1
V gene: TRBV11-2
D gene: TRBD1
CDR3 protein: CASSWGQGVGEAFF
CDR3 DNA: TGTGCCAGCAGCTGGGGACAGGGCGTAGGTGAAGCTTTCTTT